This TCR beta chain derives from a study of blood T cell repertoires in COVID-19. Study summary: COVID-19 samples, acute and convalescent, were from the United States, Italy and Spain. PBMCs, B-cell-depleted T cells, or T cells were the source of the cDNA or gDNA that made up the material.

Assay used: immunoSEQ multiplex PCR; TCRdb lists only in-frame clones, some missing. The table lists more than 150,000 clones, under 85% of them singletons, with 10% to 15% in the top ten. The ends were cut back, 5 bases at V and 3 bases at J, with 17 bases in the middle. The CDR3 has 15 residues. Germline V lookup: CDR1 GTSNPN, CDR2 SVGIG (reference sequence). The sample comprised peripheral blood. The V call is TRBV30, the J call TRBJ1-5; unclear D gene. The TCR sequence derives from a man between 65 and 80 years old who had recovered from COVID-19. The DNA for the CDR3 is TGTGCCTGGCGTGGAAACGGGGTTATCAATCAGCCCCAGCATTTT. Encoded protein: CAWRGNGVINQPQHF.